This section outlines one T cell receptor beta chain sequence together with its context. The antigen is unknown. This record comes from a study of T cell repertoires in cytomegalovirus infection. MiXCR, run by TCRdb on the reads, gives a single entry per CDR3 protein. The sample comprises 450,000 to 600,000 distinct CDR3 sequences, roughly 34% of which are singletons, and roughly 16% rests with the top ten. The sequence derives from a human donor in good health (CMV status not recorded). Some clones in this sample may be carry-over from other donors' samples. The material was cultured PBMCs, obtained from culture after CMV antigen stimulation.

This chain's CDR3 is CASSISVYGYTF. In DNA, the CDR3 is TGTGCCAGTAGTATATCGGTCTATGGCTACACCTTC. The chain employs TRBV19 and TRBJ1-2; no clear D. The CDR3 length is 12 residues. Germline CDR1 LNHDA, CDR2 SQIVND (reference sequence). V was pared by 2 bases and J by 4 bases, with 5 bases between.